This T cell receptor beta chain was documented in a study of breast tumors, draining lymph nodes, adjacent tissues. General study findings and limits: That most tumor T cells come from lymph nodes remained unproven.

TCRdb independently ran MiXCR on the multiplex PCR reads; one entry per CDR3 protein. Found here are roughly 130,000 distinct CDR3 sequences, about 20% of them singletons; the top ten hold roughly 3.5%. This clonotype was found many times. Its target is not known. Germline V gene sequence: CDR1 SNHLY, CDR2 FYNNEI. The CDR3 has 15 amino acids. Deletions cut 4 bases from V and 7 bases from J, with 16 bases between. Axillary draining lymph nodes of breast cancer patients supplied the node samples. The genes are TRBV2 and TRBJ1-4, with TRBD1 as a possible D gene (6 bases). The specimen sequenced was axillary lymph node tissue. The origin of this receptor is a female donor with breast cancer. Some clones in this sample may be carry-over from other donors' samples. The CDR3 is CASSADRPGGEKLFF. As DNA, the CDR3 is TGTGCCAGCAGTGCAGACAGGCCGGGCGGTGAAAAACTGTTTTTT.